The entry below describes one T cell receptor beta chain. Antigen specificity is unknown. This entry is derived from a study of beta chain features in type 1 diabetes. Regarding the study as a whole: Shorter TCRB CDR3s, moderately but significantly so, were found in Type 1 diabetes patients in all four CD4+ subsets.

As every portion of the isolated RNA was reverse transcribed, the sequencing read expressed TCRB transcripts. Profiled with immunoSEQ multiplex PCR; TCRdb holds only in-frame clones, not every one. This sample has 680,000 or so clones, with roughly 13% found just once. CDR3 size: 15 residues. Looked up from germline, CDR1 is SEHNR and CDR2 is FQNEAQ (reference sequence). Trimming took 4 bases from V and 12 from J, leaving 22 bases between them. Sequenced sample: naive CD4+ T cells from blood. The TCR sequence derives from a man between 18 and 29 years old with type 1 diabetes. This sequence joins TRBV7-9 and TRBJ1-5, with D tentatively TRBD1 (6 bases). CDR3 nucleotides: TGTGCCAGCAGCTCCCGGGACACGGCTTCCGGAGACCAGCATTTT. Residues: CASSSRDTASGDQHF.